What follows are 27 T cell receptor beta chains derived from one specimen sequenced in a study of beta chain features in type 1 diabetes. Expressed TCRB transcripts were sequenced after all isolated RNA was converted to cDNA. Produced via immunoSEQ multiplex PCR; TCRdb's table is partial and in-frame only. The table includes some 250,000 clones, 27% detected once. Sequencing was carried out using central memory CD4+ T cells from blood. These receptors were obtained from a man under 40 in good health.

This clone was seen a few times. The V gene is TRBV10-3, the J gene TRBJ2-7; D assignment may be TRBD1 or TRBD2 (6 bases each). Germline values: CDR1 ENHRY, CDR2 SYGVKD. Trimming pared 0 bases from V and 4 bases from J, leaving 10 bases between. The CDR3 covers 14 residues. CDR3 coding DNA: TGTGCCATCAGTGAGTCCGGGGGCACGTACGAGCAGTACTTC. Translation gives CAISESGGTYEQYF.

The chain recombines TRBV18 with TRBJ2-2; the D gene is possibly TRBD2 (5 bases). Per the germline V gene, CDR1 is KGHSH and CDR2 is LQKENI. V gave up 5 bases and J gave up 6 bases, with 16 bases separating them. This CDR3 comprises 15 residues. CDR3 amino acids: CASSTPLAGAGELFF. CDR3 nucleotides: TGTGCCAGCTCAACGCCATTGGCCGGGGCCGGGGAGCTGTTTTTT.

The chain links TRBV5-1 to TRBJ2-2, with 9 bases lining up with TRBD2. The length of the CDR3 is 17 residues. CDR1 and CDR2 (germline): SGHRS, YFSETQ. After removal of 1 base from V and 2 bases from J, the junction contained 6 bases not matched to a gene. In DNA, the CDR3 is TGCGCCAGCAGCTTGAGTAGCGGGAGTACCAACACCGGGGAGCTGTTTTTT. Protein sequence: CASSLSSGSTNTGELFF. Variable domain in full (rest from reference TRBV5-1 and TRBJ2-2): KAGVTQTPRYLIKTRGQQVTLSCSPISGHRSVSWYQQTPGQGLQFLFEYFSETQRNKGNFPGRFSGRQFSNSRSEMNVSTLELGDSALYLCASSLSSGSTNTGELFFGEGSRLTVL.

The chain uses TRBV10-3 and TRBJ2-5; D unclear. The CDR3 is 14 residues long. Germline-derived CDR1 and CDR2 are ENHRY and SYGVKD. Trimming took off 3 bases at V and 4 bases at J, with 12 bases between the two ends. CDR3 loop: CAISDGFGGETQYF. The CDR3 coding sequence is TGTGCCATCAGTGACGGGTTCGGTGGAGAGACCCAGTACTTC.

This clone was seen more than once but under ten times. The rearrangement uses TRBV7-2 and TRBJ2-1; 9 nucleotides match TRBD1. The ends lost 4 bases at V and 0 bases at J; junction bases unmatched: 4. The CDR3 runs 16 residues. Per germline, CDR1 SGHTA and CDR2 FQGNSA. This CDR3 is CASSSQGALSYNEQFF. The DNA for the CDR3 is TGTGCCAGCAGCTCACAGGGGGCCCTCTCCTACAATGAGCAGTTCTTC.

This chain uses TRBV10-3 with TRBJ2-3; TRBD2 matches 10 bases. Germline CDR1 ENHRY, CDR2 SYGVKD. V lost 6 bases, J lost 3 bases, and 0 bases stayed unmatched. This CDR3 is 13 amino acids long. DNA for the CDR3: TGTGCCATCAGGACTAGCGGGACAGATACGCAGTATTTT. The encoded protein is CAIRTSGTDTQYF.

V is TRBV10-2 and J is TRBJ2-7; D gene ambiguous. Per the germline V gene, CDR1 is WSHSY and CDR2 is SAAADI. This CDR3 comprises 14 residues. V was clipped by 4 bases and J by 6 bases, with 16 bases between them. CDR3 residues: CASSGDLLRPEQYF. CDR3 coding DNA: TGCGCCAGCAGTGGAGACCTACTCCGTCCCGAGCAGTACTTC.

The chain uses TRBV6-1 and TRBJ1-5; 7 positions match TRBD1. Trimming at V came to 4 bases and at J to 6 bases, leaving 6 bases not matched to a gene. The CDR3 extends over 14 amino acids. Germline lookup yields CDR1 MNHNS and CDR2 SASEGT. The chain's CDR3 is CASSGTGESQPQHF. The CDR3 DNA reads as TGTGCCAGCAGTGGAACAGGGGAAAGTCAGCCCCAGCATTTT.

This clone showed up just a few times. The CDR3 spells CASSSRDRNTYEQYF. In DNA, the CDR3 is TGTGCCAGCAGTAGCCGGGACAGGAATACCTACGAGCAGTACTTC. V gene TRBV7-9 combines with J gene TRBJ2-7; 8 bases fit TRBD1. The germline V gene has CDR1 SEHNR and CDR2 FQNEAQ (reference sequence). With V trimmed by 6 bases and J by 2 bases, 9 bases remained unmatched. The CDR3 sequence is 15 residues long.

Only a few counts were recorded for this clone. The CDR3 here is CAWSVRSTAEQYF. Written as DNA, the CDR3 is TGTGCCTGGAGTGTAAGATCCACCGCCGAGCAGTACTTC. This chain joins TRBV30 and TRBJ2-5; D ambiguous. Gene TRBJ2-7 matches the end of the DNA better, so the J call may be wrong. This CDR3 is built from 13 residues. Germline V gene lookup returns CDR1 GTSNPN and CDR2 SVGIG (reference sequence).

V is TRBV30 and J is TRBJ1-1; a possible D gene is TRBD1 (6 bases). Trimming took 5 bases from V and 2 from J, leaving 12 bases between them. CDR1 and CDR2 from the germline V gene are GTSNPN and SVGIG (reference sequence). CDR3 length equals 13 residues. This CDR3 is CAWAGQPNTEAFF. CDR3 DNA: TGTGCCTGGGCTGGACAGCCTAACACTGAAGCTTTCTTT.

This clone appeared a single time. This chain links TRBV11-3 with TRBJ2-1; 8 bases are a match to TRBD1. Trimming took 5 bases from V and 8 from J; bases not matched to a gene: 14. The CDR3 is 16 amino acids. CDR1 and CDR2 from the germline V gene are SGHNT and YENEEA. This CDR3 is CASSAAGQGGSDEQFF. In DNA form, the CDR3 reads TGTGCCAGCAGCGCAGCAGGACAGGGCGGGTCGGATGAGCAGTTCTTC. The variable domain in full, completed from reference TRBV11-3 and TRBJ2-1, reads EAGVVQSPRYKIIEKKQPVAFWCNPISGHNTLYWYLQNLGQGPELLIRYENEEAVDDSQLPKDRFSAERLKGVDSTLKIQPAELGDSAVYLCASSAAGQGGSDEQFFGPGTRLTVL.

The rearrangement uses TRBV30 and TRBJ1-1, with 7 bases that match TRBD1. The ends lost 5 bases at V and 10 bases at J; junction bases unmatched: 13. The germline CDR1 and CDR2 sequences are GTSNPN and SVGIG (reference sequence). This CDR3 contains 13 residues. The CDR3 spells CAWGLRQGAAAFF. In nucleotides, the CDR3 is TGTGCCTGGGGTCTCAGACAGGGAGCCGCAGCTTTCTTT.

Worth noting for this clone: The identical CDR3 is also encoded by other nucleotide sequences in the sample. The chain is built from TRBV19 and TRBJ2-7; D possibly corresponds to TRBD1 (5 bases). Trimming shortened V by 6 bases and J by 2 bases, and 8 bases separated the two germline ends. Germline V gives CDR1 LNHDA, CDR2 SQIVND (reference sequence). CDR3 length: 12 residues. CDR3 amino acids: CASSDRAYEQYF. DNA of the CDR3: TGTGCCAGTAGCGACAGAGCCTACGAGCAGTACTTC.

Only a few counts were recorded for this clone. The rearrangement joins TRBV30 to TRBJ2-3; D ambiguous. From germline, CDR1 is GTSNPN and CDR2 SVGIG (reference sequence). This CDR3 has 12 amino acids. Trimming cost V 0 bases and J 6 bases, with 7 bases left between them. CDR3 in amino acids: CAWSVILDTQYF. The DNA of the CDR3 is TGTGCCTGGAGTGTAATTTTGGATACGCAGTATTTT.

The V call is TRBV7-2, the J call TRBJ2-5; D is perhaps TRBD1 or TRBD2 (5 bases each). The CDR3 is made up of 16 amino acids. V was shortened by 8 bases and J by 7 bases, with 26 bases between the two germline ends. Germline CDR1 is SGHTA and CDR2 is FQGNSA. The CDR3 DNA reads as TGTGCCAGCCGACCTGGGGTGGGAGCCCCGAGGGGGACCCAGTACTTC. Residues: CASRPGVGAPRGTQYF.

The chain combines TRBV9 with TRBJ2-3; D may be TRBD2 (6 bases). V was pared by 0 bases and J by 4 bases, with 12 bases between. The CDR3 is 15 amino acids. From germline, CDR1 is SGDLS and CDR2 YYNGEE. This CDR3 is CASSVEGWEADTQYF. For the CDR3, the DNA is TGTGCCAGCAGCGTAGAAGGGTGGGAGGCAGATACGCAGTATTTT.

This chain links TRBV7-9 with TRBJ2-5; the D call may be TRBD1 or TRBD2 (5 bases each). Between the trimmed V and J ends, which lost 3 bases and 0 bases, there was a span of 8 bases. The CDR3 is 14 residues long. The V gene's germline CDR1 is SEHNR and CDR2 FQNEAQ (reference sequence). The CDR3 sequence is CASSFGTDQETQYF. CDR3 DNA: TGTGCCAGCAGCTTTGGGACGGACCAAGAGACCCAGTACTTC.

The V call is TRBV7-2, the J call TRBJ2-3, with TRBD1 as a possible D gene (5 bases). V lost 2 bases, J lost 0 bases, and 6 bases lay in between. The CDR3 is 14 amino acids. Germline V lookup: CDR1 SGHTA, CDR2 FQGNSA. This CDR3 reads CASSLPGSTDTQYF. Written as DNA, the CDR3 is TGTGCCAGCAGCTTACCAGGGAGCACAGATACGCAGTATTTT.

V and J are TRBV7-9 and TRBJ2-1; D is undetermined. From germline, CDR1 is SEHNR and CDR2 FQNEAQ (reference sequence). This CDR3 region has 12 residues. Trimming removed 1 base from V and 5 bases from J, with 3 bases in between. In nucleotides, the CDR3 is TGTGCCAGCAGCTTAGACCACAATGAGCAGTTCTTC. Translating gives CASSLDHNEQFF.

This clone was picked up a small number of times. The chain joins TRBV29-1 to TRBJ2-1; weak D call: TRBD1 (6 bases). V was shortened by 4 bases and J by 6 bases, with 13 bases between the two germline ends. The germline V gene encodes CDR1 SQVTM and CDR2 ANQGSEA. The CDR3 runs to 13 residues. The CDR3 spells CSVGRGWANEQFF. The CDR3, as DNA: TGCAGCGTTGGTAGGGGGTGGGCCAATGAGCAGTTCTTC.

This clone was seen a handful of times. The chain links TRBV9 to TRBJ1-6, with no clear D. There are 14 residues in the CDR3. Germline CDR1 SGDLS, CDR2 YYNGEE. The V end was cut by 0 bases, the J end by 7 bases, with 8 bases between. CDR3 region: CASSVARENSPLHF. The CDR3 DNA is TGTGCCAGCAGCGTAGCCCGGGAAAATTCACCCCTCCACTTT.

This clone showed up just a few times. J is TRBJ2-3 and V is TRBV7-8; D might be TRBD1 or TRBD2, each matching 5 bases. CDR1 and CDR2 from the germline V gene are SGHVS and FQNEAQ. Trimming removed 11 bases at V and 2 bases at J, with 17 bases between. This CDR3 is 14 amino acids long. The CDR3 nucleotides read TGTGCCTCCCTAGGGACCCAGTTCACAGATACGCAGTATTTT. It specifies CASLGTQFTDTQYF.

The chain has TRBV5-1 and TRBJ2-1; D possibly matches TRBD1 or TRBD2 (5 bases each). V was clipped by 1 base and J by 10 bases, with 9 bases between them. The CDR3 is made up of 12 amino acids. Germline V gene data show CDR1 as SGHRS and CDR2 as YFSETQ. The CDR3 is CASSLLGVEQFF. The CDR3 DNA reads TGCGCCAGCAGCTTGTTGGGGGTCGAGCAGTTCTTC.

CDR3 sequence (DNA): TGTGCCAGCAGCTTTTCAGCGGGAGGGACGGAGACCCAGTACTTC. It specifies CASSFSAGGTETQYF. The V gene is TRBV7-2, the J gene TRBJ2-5, with 10 bases that match TRBD2. V dropped 3 bases and J dropped 5; count of bases not matched to a gene: 6. CDR1 and CDR2 from the germline V gene are SGHTA and FQGNSA. CDR3 length: 15 residues. Full variable domain (missing parts from reference TRBV7-2 and TRBJ2-5): GAGVSQSPSNKVTEKGKDVELRCDPISGHTALYWYRQSLGQGLEFLIYFQGNSAPDKSGLPSDRFSAERTGGSVSTLTIQRTQQEDSAVYLCASSFSAGGTETQYFGPGTRLLVL.

This clone has ten or more counts. The chain has TRBV2 and TRBJ2-7; 8 bases are shared with TRBD1. With V trimmed by 4 bases and J by 2 bases, 7 bases remained unmatched. This CDR3 is built from 15 residues. Germline CDR1 and CDR2: SNHLY and FYNNEI. In DNA, the CDR3 is TGTGCCAGCAGTGTGGGACAGGTAAAAACCTACGAGCAGTACTTC. It specifies CASSVGQVKTYEQYF.

This chain links TRBV5-4 with TRBJ2-1; 10 bases are a match to TRBD2. Trimming at V came to 0 bases and at J to 0 bases, leaving 3 bases not matched to a gene. The CDR3 totals 17 residues. CDR1 and CDR2 (germline): SGHNT, YYREEE (reference sequence). The CDR3 DNA follows: TGTGCCAGCAGCTTGGCTAGCGGGAGTATCTCCTACAATGAGCAGTTCTTC. It specifies CASSLASGSISYNEQFF.